The next 8 T cell receptor beta chains were all read from a single sample in a study of identical twins. TCRdb reprocessed the 5' RACE reads via MiXCR and lists one record per CDR3 protein. The sample holds around 340,000 distinct CDR3 sequences, around 9% seen once. The sequencing sample was made of naive T cells sorted from blood. The receptors shown here come from a woman aged 45-65 years in good health.

This clonotype turned up a few times. The chain is built from TRBV13 and TRBJ2-7; D call uncertain. The V gene's germline CDR1 is PRHDT and CDR2 FYEKMQ (reference sequence). V lost 0 bases and J 2 bases, leaving 8 bases between the germline ends. This CDR3 contains 14 residues. CDR3 sequence (DNA): TGTGCCAGCAGCTTAGGGGGGTCGGCCTACGAGCAGTACGTC. It yields the protein CASSLGGSAYEQYV.

The chain has TRBV5-6 and TRBJ2-1; tentatively, D is TRBD1 (6 bases). The CDR3 is 14 residues long. From germline, CDR1 is SGHDT and CDR2 YYEEEE. V lost 2 bases, J lost 7 bases, and 13 bases lay in between. In nucleotides, the CDR3 is TGTGCCAGCAGCTTCCGGGACACCTCGAATGAGCAGTTCTTC. Its protein product is CASSFRDTSNEQFF.

The genes are TRBV5-1 and TRBJ2-7; the D is unclear. CDR3 size: 14 residues. Trimming took off 2 bases at V and 2 bases at J, with 11 bases between the two ends. Germline CDR1 reads SGHRS; CDR2 reads YFSETQ. CDR3 in DNA: TGCGCCAGCAGCTTAGAGGCGGTCGCCTACGAGCAGTACTTC. This gives the protein CASSLEAVAYEQYF.

There are many counts of this clonotype. The chain couples TRBV20-1 to TRBJ2-5; the D gene is possibly TRBD2 (5 bases). CDR1 and CDR2 (germline): DFQATT, SNEGSKA (reference sequence). V was clipped by 4 bases and J by 4 bases, with 13 bases between them. This CDR3 is 13 amino acids long. CDR3 sequence: CSATASWRETQYF. The CDR3 nucleotides are TGCAGTGCTACAGCTAGCTGGAGAGAGACCCAGTACTTC.

The chain joins TRBV20-1 to TRBJ2-1; TRBD2 matches 9 bases. V lost 6 bases to trimming and J lost 6 bases; unmatched junction nucleotides: 15. This CDR3 comprises 16 residues. Germline lookup yields CDR1 DFQATT and CDR2 SNEGSKA (reference sequence). CDR3 in amino acids: CSASDQPGLAVNEQFF. CDR3 nucleotides: TGCAGTGCCAGCGATCAACCGGGACTAGCTGTCAATGAGCAGTTCTTC.

Worth noting for this clonotype: This may stem from a read error, because a much larger clone lies one nucleotide away. The conserved phenylalanine or tryptophan normally closing the CDR3 is absent here, so this likely arose from a read error. The V and J genes are TRBV5-1 and TRBJ2-1; D perhaps matches TRBD2 (6 bases). Germline CDR1 SGHRS, CDR2 YFSETQ. V lost 1 base and J lost 8, with 13 bases in between. The CDR3 covers 14 residues. CDR3 protein: CASSLNSAGYEQFL. In nucleotides, the CDR3 is TGCGCCAGCAGCTTGAATTCCGCGGGATATGAGCAGTTCCTC.

This clonotype was recorded many times. V gene TRBV29-1 combines with J gene TRBJ2-7; 9 bases agree with TRBD2. CDR3 length equals 14 residues. Trimming took 6 bases from V and 0 from J; bases not matched to a gene: 6. Germline V gene data show CDR1 as SQVTM and CDR2 as ANQGSEA. CDR3 coding DNA: TGCAGCGTGCTAGCGGGATGGGGCTCCTACGAGCAGTACTTC. This sequence encodes CSVLAGWGSYEQYF.

This clonotype was seen repeatedly, ten times or more. V usage is TRBV7-9 and J usage is TRBJ1-2; 7 bases are a match to TRBD1. The V segment lost 3 bases and the J segment 8 bases; nucleotides outside the gene matches: 3. Germline CDR1 is SEHNR and CDR2 is FQNEAQ (reference sequence). The CDR3 runs to 12 residues. CDR3 DNA sequence: TGTGCCAGCAGCTTTGGAGGGGGCGGCTACACCTTC. Translation gives CASSFGGGGYTF.